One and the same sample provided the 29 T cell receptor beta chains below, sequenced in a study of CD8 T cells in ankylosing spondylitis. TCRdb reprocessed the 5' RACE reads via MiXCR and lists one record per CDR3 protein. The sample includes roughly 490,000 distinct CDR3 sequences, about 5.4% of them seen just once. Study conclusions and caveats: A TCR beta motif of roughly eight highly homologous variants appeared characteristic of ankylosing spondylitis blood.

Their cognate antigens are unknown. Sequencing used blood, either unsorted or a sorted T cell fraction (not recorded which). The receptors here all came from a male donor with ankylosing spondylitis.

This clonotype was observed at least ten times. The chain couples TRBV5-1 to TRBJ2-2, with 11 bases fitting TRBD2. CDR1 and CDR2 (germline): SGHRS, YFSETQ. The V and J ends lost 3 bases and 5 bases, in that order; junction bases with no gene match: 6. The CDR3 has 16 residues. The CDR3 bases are TGCGCCAGCAGCTCCCGACTAGCGGGATTGACCGGGGAGCTGTTTTTT. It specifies CASSSRLAGLTGELFF. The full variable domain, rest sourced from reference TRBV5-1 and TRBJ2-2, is KAGVTQTPRYLIKTRGQQVTLSCSPISGHRSVSWYQQTPGQGLQFLFEYFSETQRNKGNFPGRFSGRQFSNSRSEMNVSTLELGDSALYLCASSSRLAGLTGELFFGEGSRLTVL.

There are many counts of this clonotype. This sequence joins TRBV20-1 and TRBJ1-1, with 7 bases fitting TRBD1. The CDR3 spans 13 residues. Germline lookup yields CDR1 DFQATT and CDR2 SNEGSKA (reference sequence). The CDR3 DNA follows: TGCAGGGGTTCAGGGGGTTTGTACACTGAAGCTTTCTTT. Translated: CRGSGGLYTEAFF.

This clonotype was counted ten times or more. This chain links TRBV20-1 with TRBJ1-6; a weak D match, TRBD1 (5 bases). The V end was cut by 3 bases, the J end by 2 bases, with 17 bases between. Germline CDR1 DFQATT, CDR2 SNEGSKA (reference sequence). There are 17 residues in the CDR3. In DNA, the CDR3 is TGCAGTGCTAGCCCTCAAGGGGAGGTTACCTATAATTCACCCCTCCACTTT. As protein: CSASPQGEVTYNSPLHF.

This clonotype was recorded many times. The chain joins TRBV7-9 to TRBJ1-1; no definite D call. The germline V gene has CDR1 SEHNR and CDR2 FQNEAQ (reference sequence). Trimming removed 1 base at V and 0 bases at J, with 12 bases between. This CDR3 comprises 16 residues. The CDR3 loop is CASSLGDGLVNTEAFF. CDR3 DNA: TGTGCCAGCAGCTTAGGTGATGGATTGGTGAACACTGAAGCTTTCTTT.

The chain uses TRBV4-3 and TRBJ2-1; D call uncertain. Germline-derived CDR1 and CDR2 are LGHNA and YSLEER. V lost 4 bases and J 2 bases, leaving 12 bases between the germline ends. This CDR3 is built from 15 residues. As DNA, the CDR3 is TGCGCCAGCAGCCCGAGACCCAACCCCTACAATGAGCAGTTCTTC. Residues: CASSPRPNPYNEQFF.

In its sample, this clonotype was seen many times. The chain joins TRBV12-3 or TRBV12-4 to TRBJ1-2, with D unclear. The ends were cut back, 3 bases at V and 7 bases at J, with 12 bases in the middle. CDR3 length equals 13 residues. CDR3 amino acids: CASSLGTVSGYTF. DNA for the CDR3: TGTGCCAGCAGTTTGGGTACAGTGAGTGGCTACACCTTC.

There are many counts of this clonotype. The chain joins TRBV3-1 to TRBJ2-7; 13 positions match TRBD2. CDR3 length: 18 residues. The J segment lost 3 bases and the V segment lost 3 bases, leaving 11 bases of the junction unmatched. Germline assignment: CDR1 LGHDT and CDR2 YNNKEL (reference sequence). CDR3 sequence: CASSQRTSGRFNRYEQYF. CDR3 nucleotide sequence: TGTGCCAGCAGCCAGAGGACTAGCGGGAGATTCAATCGCTACGAGCAGTACTTC.

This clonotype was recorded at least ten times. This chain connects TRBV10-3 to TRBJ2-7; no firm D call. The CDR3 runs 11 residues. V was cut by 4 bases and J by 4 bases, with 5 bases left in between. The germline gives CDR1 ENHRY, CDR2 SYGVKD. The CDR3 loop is CAISVRYEQYF. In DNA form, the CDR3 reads TGTGCCATCAGTGTCAGGTACGAGCAGTACTTC.

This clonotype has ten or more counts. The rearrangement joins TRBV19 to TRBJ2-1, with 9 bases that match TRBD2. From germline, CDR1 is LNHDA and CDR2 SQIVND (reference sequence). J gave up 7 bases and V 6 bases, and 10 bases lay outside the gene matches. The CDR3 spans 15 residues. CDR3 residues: CASRKRGELQNEQFF. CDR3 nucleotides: TGTGCCAGTAGGAAGCGGGGGGAGTTACAAAATGAGCAGTTCTTC.

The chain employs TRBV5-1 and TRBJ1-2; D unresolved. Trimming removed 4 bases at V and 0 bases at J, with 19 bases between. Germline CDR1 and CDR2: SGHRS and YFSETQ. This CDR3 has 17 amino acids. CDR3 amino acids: CASSPRRGGSTNYGYTF. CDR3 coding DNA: TGCGCCAGCAGCCCCAGGCGAGGAGGATCAACTAACTATGGCTACACCTTC.

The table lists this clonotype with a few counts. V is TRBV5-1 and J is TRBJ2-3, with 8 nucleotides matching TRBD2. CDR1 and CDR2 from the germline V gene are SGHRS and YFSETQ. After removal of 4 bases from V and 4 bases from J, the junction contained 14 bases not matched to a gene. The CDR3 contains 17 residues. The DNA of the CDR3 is TGCGCCAGCAGCCCCCCCGGGCATAGCGGGGAACCAGATACGCAGTATTTT. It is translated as CASSPPGHSGEPDTQYF.

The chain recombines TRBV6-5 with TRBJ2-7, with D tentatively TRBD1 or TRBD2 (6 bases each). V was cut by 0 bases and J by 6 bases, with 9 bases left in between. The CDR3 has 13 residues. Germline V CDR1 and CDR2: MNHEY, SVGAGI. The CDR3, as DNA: TGTGCCAGCAGTTACTCGAAGGGGGGCGAGCAGTACTTC. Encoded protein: CASSYSKGGEQYF.

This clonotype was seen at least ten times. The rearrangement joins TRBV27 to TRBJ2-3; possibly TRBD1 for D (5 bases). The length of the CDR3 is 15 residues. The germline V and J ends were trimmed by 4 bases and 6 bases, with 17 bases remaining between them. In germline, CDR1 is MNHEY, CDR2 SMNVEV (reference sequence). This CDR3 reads CASSYGRTPRDTQYF. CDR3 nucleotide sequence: TGTGCCAGCAGTTACGGACGGACACCTCGGGATACGCAGTATTTT.

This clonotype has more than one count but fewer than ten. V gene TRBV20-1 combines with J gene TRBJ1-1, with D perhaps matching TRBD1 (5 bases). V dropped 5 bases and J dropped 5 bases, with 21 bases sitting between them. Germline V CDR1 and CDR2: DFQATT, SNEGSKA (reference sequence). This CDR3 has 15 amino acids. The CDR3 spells CSAEGWTMGGTEAFF. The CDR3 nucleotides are TGCAGTGCTGAAGGCTGGACAATGGGGGGGACTGAAGCTTTCTTT.

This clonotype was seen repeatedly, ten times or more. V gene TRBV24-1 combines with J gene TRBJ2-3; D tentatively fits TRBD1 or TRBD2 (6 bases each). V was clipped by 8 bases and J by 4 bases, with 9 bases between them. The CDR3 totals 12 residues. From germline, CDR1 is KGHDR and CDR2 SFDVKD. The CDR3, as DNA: TGTGCCACCAAGGGGGGCCCAGATACGCAGTATTTT. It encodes CATKGGPDTQYF.

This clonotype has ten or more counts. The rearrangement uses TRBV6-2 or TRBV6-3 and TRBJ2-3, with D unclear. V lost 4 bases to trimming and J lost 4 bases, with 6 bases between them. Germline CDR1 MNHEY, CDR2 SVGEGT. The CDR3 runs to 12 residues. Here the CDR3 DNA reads TGTGCCAGCAGTTTTAATCCAGATACGCAGTATTTT. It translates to CASSFNPDTQYF.

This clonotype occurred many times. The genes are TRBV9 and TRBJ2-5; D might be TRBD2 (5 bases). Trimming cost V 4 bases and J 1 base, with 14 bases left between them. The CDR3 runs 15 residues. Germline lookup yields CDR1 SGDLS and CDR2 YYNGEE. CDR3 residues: CASSTAGYPQETQYF. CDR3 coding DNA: TGTGCCAGCAGCACCGCGGGCTACCCCCAAGAGACCCAGTACTTC.

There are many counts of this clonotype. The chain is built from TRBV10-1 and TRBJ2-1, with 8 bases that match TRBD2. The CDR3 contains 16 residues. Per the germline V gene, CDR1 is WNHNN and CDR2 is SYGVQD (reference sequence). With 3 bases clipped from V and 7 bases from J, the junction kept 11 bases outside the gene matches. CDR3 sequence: CASSDLLAGAGNEQFF. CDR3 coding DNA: TGCGCCAGCAGTGACCTCCTAGCGGGTGCCGGGAATGAGCAGTTCTTC.

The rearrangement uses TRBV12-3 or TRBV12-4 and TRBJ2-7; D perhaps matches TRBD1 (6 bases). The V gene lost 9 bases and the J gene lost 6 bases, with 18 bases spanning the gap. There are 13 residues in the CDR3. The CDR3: CASAPVRGGEQYF. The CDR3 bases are TGTGCCAGTGCCCCAGTCAGGGGTGGCGAGCAGTACTTC.

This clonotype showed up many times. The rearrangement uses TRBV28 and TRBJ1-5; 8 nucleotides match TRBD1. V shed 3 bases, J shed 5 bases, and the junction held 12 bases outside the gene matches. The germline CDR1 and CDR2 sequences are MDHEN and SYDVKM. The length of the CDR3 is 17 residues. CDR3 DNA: TGTGCCAGCAGTTTCTATCGGACAGGGTCGGGGGATCAGCCCCAGCATTTT. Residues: CASSFYRTGSGDQPQHF.

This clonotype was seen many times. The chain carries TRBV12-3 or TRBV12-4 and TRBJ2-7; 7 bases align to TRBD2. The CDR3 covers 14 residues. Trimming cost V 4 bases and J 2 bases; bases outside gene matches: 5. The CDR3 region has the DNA TGTGCCAGCAGTTCTGGGACTACCCCCTACGAGCAGTACTTC. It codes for CASSSGTTPYEQYF.

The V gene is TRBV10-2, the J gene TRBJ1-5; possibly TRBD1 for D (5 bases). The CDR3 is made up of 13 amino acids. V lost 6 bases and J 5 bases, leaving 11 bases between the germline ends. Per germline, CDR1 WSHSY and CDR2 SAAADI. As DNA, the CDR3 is TGCGCCAGCAGCAGGGTGCCCGATCAGCCCCAGCATTTT. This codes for CASSRVPDQPQHF.

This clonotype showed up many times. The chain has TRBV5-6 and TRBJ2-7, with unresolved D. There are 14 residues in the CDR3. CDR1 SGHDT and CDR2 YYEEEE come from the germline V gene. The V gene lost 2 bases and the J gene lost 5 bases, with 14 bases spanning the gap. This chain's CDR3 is CASSFVTKVHEQYF. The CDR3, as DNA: TGTGCCAGCAGCTTTGTTACGAAGGTCCACGAGCAGTACTTC.

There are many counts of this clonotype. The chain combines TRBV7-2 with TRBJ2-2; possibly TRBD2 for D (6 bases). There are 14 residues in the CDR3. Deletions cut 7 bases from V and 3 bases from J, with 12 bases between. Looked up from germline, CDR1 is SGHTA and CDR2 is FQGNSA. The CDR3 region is CASILGGDTGELFF. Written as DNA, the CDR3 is TGTGCCAGCATTCTTGGAGGGGACACCGGGGAGCTGTTTTTT. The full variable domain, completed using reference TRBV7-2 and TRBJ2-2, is GAGVSQSPSNKVTEKGKDVELRCDPISGHTALYWYRQSLGQGLEFLIYFQGNSAPDKSGLPSDRFSAERTGGSVSTLTIQRTQQEDSAVYLCASILGGDTGELFFGEGSRLTVL.

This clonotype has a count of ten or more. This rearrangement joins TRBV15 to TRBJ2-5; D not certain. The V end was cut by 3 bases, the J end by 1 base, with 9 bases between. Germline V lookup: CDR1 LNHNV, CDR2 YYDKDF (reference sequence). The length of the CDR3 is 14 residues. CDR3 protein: CATSRSRPQETQYF. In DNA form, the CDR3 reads TGTGCCACCAGCAGGTCTAGGCCCCAAGAGACCCAGTACTTC.

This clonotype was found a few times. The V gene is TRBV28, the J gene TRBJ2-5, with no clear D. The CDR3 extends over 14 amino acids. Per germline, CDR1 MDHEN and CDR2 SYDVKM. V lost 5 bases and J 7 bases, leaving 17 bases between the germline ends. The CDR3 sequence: CASSPGGDWGTQYF. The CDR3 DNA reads TGTGCCAGCAGTCCAGGTGGTGACTGGGGGACCCAGTACTTC.

The CDR3 reads CASSLIRFSGANVLTF. In nucleotides, the CDR3 is TGTGCCAGCAGCTTAATTCGGTTCTCTGGGGCCAACGTCCTGACTTTC. The chain has TRBV7-2 and TRBJ2-6, with no clear D. Trimming shortened V by 2 bases and J by 0 bases, and 8 bases separated the two germline ends. Germline CDR1 reads SGHTA; CDR2 reads FQGNSA. The CDR3 totals 16 residues.

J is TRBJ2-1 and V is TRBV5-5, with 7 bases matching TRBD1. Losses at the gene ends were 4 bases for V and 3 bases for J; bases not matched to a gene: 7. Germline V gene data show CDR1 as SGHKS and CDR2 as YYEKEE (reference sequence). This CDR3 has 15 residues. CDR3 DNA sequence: TGTGCCAGCAGCGGCGGACAGGCCGTCTACAATGAGCAGTTCTTC. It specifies CASSGGQAVYNEQFF.

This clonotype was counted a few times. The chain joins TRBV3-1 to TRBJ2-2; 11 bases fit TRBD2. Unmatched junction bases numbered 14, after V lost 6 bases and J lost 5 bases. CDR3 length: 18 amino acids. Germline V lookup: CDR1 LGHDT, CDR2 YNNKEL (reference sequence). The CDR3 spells CASSPPLRLAGHTGELFF. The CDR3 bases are TGTGCCAGCAGTCCCCCTCTCAGACTAGCGGGACATACCGGGGAGCTGTTTTTT.